The clone carrying this T cell receptor beta chain was detected a few times. What it binds is unknown. Deletions cut 8 bases from V and 3 bases from J, with 20 bases between. The CDR3 is 16 residues long. The germline V gene encodes CDR1 MNHEY and CDR2 SVGEGT. This specimen comes from a study of blood T cells in healthy people across ages. Study-level findings and limits: Roughly linear declines in TCR beta diversity per million T cells occurred with age.

The second PCR ran roughly 6 to 11 cycles with a sample-barcoded 5' primer and J-beta primers. TCRdb redid the calling of the 5' RACE reads with MiXCR, one entry per CDR3 protein. Of 1.4 million or so distinct CDR3 sequences in the sample, 42% were seen once. Material for sequencing was blood. The chain employs TRBV6-2 or TRBV6-3 and TRBJ2-1; tentative D call: TRBD1 (6 bases). This clonotype was sampled from a woman younger than 35 in good health. The CDR3 sequence: CASGTFGQINYNEQFF. For the CDR3, the DNA is TGTGCCAGCGGAACATTTGGACAGATCAACTACAATGAGCAGTTCTTC.